Each of the 12 T cell receptor beta chains below was sequenced from the same sample in a study of siplizumab effects on memory and regulatory T cells. Sequenced by immunoSEQ multiplex PCR; TCRdb stores in-frame clones only, minus some. The sample contains just over 60,000 clones, around 79% of which appear only once. The sequenced material came from memory CD4+ T cells sorted from blood. The origin of the receptors is a human donor in good health.

This chain joins TRBV9 and TRBJ2-2; the match to TRBD1 covers 8 bases. The CDR3 runs to 16 residues. Germline loops: CDR1 SGDLS, CDR2 YYNGEE. J lost 6 bases, V lost 3 bases, and 10 bases had no gene match. CDR3 sequence (DNA): TGTGCCAGCAGCGAGGGGGGACAGGAGAAAGCCGGGGAGCTGTTTTTT. It encodes CASSEGGQEKAGELFF.

The chain combines TRBV5-1 with TRBJ2-5, with D hard to call. The germline V and J ends were trimmed by 0 bases and 6 bases, with 12 bases remaining between them. Germline V CDR1 and CDR2: SGHRS, YFSETQ. There are 14 residues in the CDR3. CDR3 sequence: CASSLEWGRQTQYF. In DNA, the CDR3 is TGCGCCAGCAGCTTGGAGTGGGGTAGGCAGACCCAGTACTTC.

The chain carries TRBV19 and TRBJ1-1; 7 bases line up with TRBD1. The V gene's germline CDR1 is LNHDA and CDR2 SQIVND (reference sequence). This CDR3 spans 13 amino acids. Trimming removed 7 bases from V and 5 bases from J; junction bases left unmatched: 7. In DNA form, the CDR3 reads TGTGCCAGTAATACAGGGGTTGGGACTGAAGCTTTCTTT. It translates to CASNTGVGTEAFF. The whole variable domain, remainder taken from reference TRBV19 and TRBJ1-1, is DGGITQSPKYLFRKEGQNVTLSCEQNLNHDAMYWYRQDPGQGLRLIYYSQIVNDFQKGDIAEGYSVSREKKESFPLTVTSAQKNPTAFYLCASNTGVGTEAFFGQGTRLTVV.

This chain links TRBV7-6 with TRBJ2-7; TRBD2 matches at 7 bases. J lost 3 bases, V lost 1 base, and 6 bases had no gene match. Germline lookup yields CDR1 SGHVS and CDR2 FNYEAQ. The CDR3 contains 15 residues. The CDR3 DNA sequence: TGTGCCAGCAGCTTAGTGGGGGGGACGGACTACGAGCAGTACTTC. As protein: CASSLVGGTDYEQYF.

The chain couples TRBV9 to TRBJ2-1; 8 nucleotides match TRBD2. Trimming took 0 bases from V and 4 from J; bases not matched to a gene: 3. The length of the CDR3 is 15 residues. Germline V gives CDR1 SGDLS, CDR2 YYNGEE. CDR3 nucleotides: TGTGCCAGCAGCGTAGCGGGGGGGCTTTACAATGAGCAGTTCTTC. This encodes CASSVAGGLYNEQFF.

The chain carries TRBV9 and TRBJ2-5, with TRBD2 matching over 8 bases. V was pared by 0 bases and J by 5 bases, with 9 bases of the junction left unmatched. CDR1 is SGDLS and CDR2 is YYNGEE in the germline V gene. This CDR3 is built from 16 residues. The CDR3 reads CASSVAPTGGQETQYF. The CDR3 coding sequence is TGTGCCAGCAGCGTAGCCCCTACGGGGGGGCAGGAGACCCAGTACTTC.

V usage is TRBV4-2 and J usage is TRBJ2-7; 9 bases align to TRBD2. Looked up from germline, CDR1 is LGHNA and CDR2 is YNFKEQ. The CDR3 runs 16 residues. After removal of 2 bases from V and 3 bases from J, the junction contained 8 bases not matched to a gene. The chain's CDR3 is CASSQKLLAGNYEQYF. The CDR3 nucleotides are TGTGCCAGCAGCCAAAAACTACTAGCGGGTAACTACGAGCAGTACTTC.

This sequence joins TRBV5-1 and TRBJ1-2, with a tentative D call TRBD1 (6 bases). The CDR3 is 13 amino acids. The V and J ends lost 4 bases and 7 bases respectively, with 14 bases between them. Per the germline V gene, CDR1 is SGHRS and CDR2 is YFSETQ. The CDR3 nucleotides are TGCGCCAGCAGCCCCGAGGGGGTTATTGGCTACACCTTC. This gives the protein CASSPEGVIGYTF.

The chain joins TRBV19 to TRBJ2-3; D might be TRBD1 (6 bases). This CDR3 region has 13 residues. Trimming took 6 bases from V and 7 from J, leaving 14 bases between them. CDR1 is LNHDA, CDR2 SQIVND, per germline (reference sequence). The DNA of the CDR3 is TGTGCCAGTAGATCGGCAGGGGAAAATACGCAGTATTTT. It encodes CASRSAGENTQYF.

This clone appeared a few times. The chain couples TRBV10-3 to TRBJ1-3; D is undetermined. Trimming stripped 4 bases from V and 0 bases from J, with 7 bases between. CDR1 is ENHRY, CDR2 SYGVKD, per germline. CDR3 length: 14 amino acids. CDR3 DNA sequence: TGTGCCATCAGTGGTCTTGGCTCTGGAAACACCATATATTTT. This translates into CAISGLGSGNTIYF.

The CDR3 spells CASLAGGQYTQYF. CDR3 DNA sequence: TGTGCCAGCCTAGCGGGGGGGCAATATACGCAGTATTTT. The rearrangement joins TRBV6-1 to TRBJ2-3, with 12 bases lining up with TRBD2. The CDR3 loop spans 13 amino acids. The V gene end was trimmed by 8 bases and the J gene end by 7 bases; junction bases not matched to a gene: 4. The germline gives CDR1 MNHNS, CDR2 SASEGT.

The V and J genes are TRBV9 and TRBJ2-3, with a possible D match to TRBD1 (6 bases). Per the germline V gene, CDR1 is SGDLS and CDR2 is YYNGEE. This CDR3 region has 14 residues. V was cut by 3 bases and J by 2 bases, with 10 bases left in between. The DNA for the CDR3 is TGTGCCAGCAGCGCGGGACACCACACAGATACGCAGTATTTT. The encoded protein is CASSAGHHTDTQYF.